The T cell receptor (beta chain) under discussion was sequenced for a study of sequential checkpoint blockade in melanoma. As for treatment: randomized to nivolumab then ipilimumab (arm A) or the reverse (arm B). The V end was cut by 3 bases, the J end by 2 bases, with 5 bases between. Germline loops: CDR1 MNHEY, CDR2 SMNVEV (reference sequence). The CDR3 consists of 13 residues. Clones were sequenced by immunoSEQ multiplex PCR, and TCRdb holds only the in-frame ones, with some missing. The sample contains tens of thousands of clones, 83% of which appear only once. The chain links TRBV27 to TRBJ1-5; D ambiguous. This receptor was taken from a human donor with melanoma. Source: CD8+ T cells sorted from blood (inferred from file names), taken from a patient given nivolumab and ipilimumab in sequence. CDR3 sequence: CASSFNGNQPQHF. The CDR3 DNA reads TGTGCCAGCAGTTTTAATGGCAATCAGCCCCAGCATTTT.